The following is a T cell receptor (beta chain) sequence with its context. Its antigen remains unidentified. This entry comes from a study of T cell clones after liver transplantation. Study background: In this trial, immunosuppression withdrawal was attempted within 2 years of liver transplant. Post-transplant blood was tracked for graft-donor-reactive T cell clones identified in a pre-transplant mixed lymphocyte reaction. Samples came pre-transplant, pre-randomization before withdrawal, and post-randomization after withdrawal ended. Study-wide results and caveats: These preliminary findings come from unstandardized post-transplant sampling times.

CDR1 is LNHDA, CDR2 SQIVND, per germline (reference sequence). This CDR3 comprises 17 residues. V shed 0 bases, J shed 1 base, and the junction held 2 bases outside the gene matches. The repertoire was sequenced with immunoSEQ multiplex PCR; TCRdb's copy has only in-frame clones and lacks some. The table has fewer than 85,000 clones, 80% seen once. The TCR originated in a human patient who received a liver transplant. The graft donor may account for some of the T cells. The specimen was CD4+ T cells from blood, collected 12 months after liver transplant. This chain joins TRBV19 and TRBJ2-1, with 11 bases that match TRBD2. CDR3 amino acids: CASSIDRLAGSYNEQFF. CDR3 nucleotides: TGTGCCAGTAGTATAGATAGACTAGCGGGATCCTACAATGAGCAGTTCTTC. Variable domain in full (rest from reference TRBV19 and TRBJ2-1): DGGITQSPKYLFRKEGQNVTLSCEQNLNHDAMYWYRQDPGQGLRLIYYSQIVNDFQKGDIAEGYSVSREKKESFPLTVTSAQKNPTAFYLCASSIDRLAGSYNEQFFGPGTRLTVL.